This T cell receptor (beta chain) originates from a study of blood T cell repertoires in COVID-19. Study-level background: Researchers got acute and convalescent COVID-19 samples from the United States, Italy and Spain. From T cells, B-cell-depleted T cells, or PBMCs came the material, which was cDNA or gDNA.

This clone has more than one count but fewer than ten. Data came from immunoSEQ multiplex PCR; TCRdb stores just in-frame clones and leaves some out. Here the sample spans roughly 20,000 clones, around 80% being singletons. Sequenced material: peripheral blood. The clonotype was recovered from a man in his 60s with acute or convalescent COVID-19.

CDR3 in DNA: TGTGCCAGCAGCTCGTACAGGACTGAAGCTTTCTTT. This codes for CASSSYRTEAFF. This chain links TRBV13 with TRBJ1-1, with a weak D call TRBD1 (5 bases). The CDR3 has 12 amino acids. V lost 4 bases to trimming and J lost 5 bases, with 8 bases between them. CDR1 and CDR2 (germline): PRHDT, FYEKMQ (reference sequence).